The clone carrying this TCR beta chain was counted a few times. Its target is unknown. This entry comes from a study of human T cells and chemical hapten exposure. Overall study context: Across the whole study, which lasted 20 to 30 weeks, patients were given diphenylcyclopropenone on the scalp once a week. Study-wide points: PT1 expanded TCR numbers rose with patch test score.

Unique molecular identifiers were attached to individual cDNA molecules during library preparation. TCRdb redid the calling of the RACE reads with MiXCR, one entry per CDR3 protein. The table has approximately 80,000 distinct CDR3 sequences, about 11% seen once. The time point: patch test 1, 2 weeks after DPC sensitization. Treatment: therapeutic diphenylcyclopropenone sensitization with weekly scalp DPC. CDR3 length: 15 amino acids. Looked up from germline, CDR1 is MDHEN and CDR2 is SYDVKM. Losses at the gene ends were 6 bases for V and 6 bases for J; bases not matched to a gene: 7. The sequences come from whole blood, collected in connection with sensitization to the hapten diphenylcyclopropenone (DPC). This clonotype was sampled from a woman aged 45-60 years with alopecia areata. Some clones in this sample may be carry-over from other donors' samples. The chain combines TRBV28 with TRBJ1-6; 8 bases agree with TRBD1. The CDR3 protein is CASRPRDRGNSPLHF. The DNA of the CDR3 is TGTGCCAGCAGACCCAGAGACAGGGGTAATTCACCCCTCCACTTT.